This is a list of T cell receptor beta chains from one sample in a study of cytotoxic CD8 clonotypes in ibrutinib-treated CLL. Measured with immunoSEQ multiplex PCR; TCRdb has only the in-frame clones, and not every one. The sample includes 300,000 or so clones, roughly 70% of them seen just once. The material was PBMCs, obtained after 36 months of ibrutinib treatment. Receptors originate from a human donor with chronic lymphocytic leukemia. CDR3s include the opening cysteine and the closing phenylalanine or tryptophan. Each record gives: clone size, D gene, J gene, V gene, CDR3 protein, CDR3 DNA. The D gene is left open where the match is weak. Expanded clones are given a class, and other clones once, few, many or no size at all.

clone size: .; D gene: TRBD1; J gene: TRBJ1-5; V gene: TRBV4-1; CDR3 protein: CASSPGTGPNQPQHF; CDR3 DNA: TGCGCCAGCAGCCCGGGGACAGGGCCTAATCAGCCCCAGCATTTT
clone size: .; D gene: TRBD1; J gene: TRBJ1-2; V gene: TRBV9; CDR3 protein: CASSGQGAGYYGYTF; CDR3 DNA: TGTGCCAGCAGCGGACAGGGGGCTGGATACTATGGCTACACCTTC
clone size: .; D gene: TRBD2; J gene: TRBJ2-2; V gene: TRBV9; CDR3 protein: CASSVRGSLGGGELFF; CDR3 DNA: TGTGCCAGCAGCGTACGCGGGAGTCTCGGTGGCGGGGAGCTGTTTTTT
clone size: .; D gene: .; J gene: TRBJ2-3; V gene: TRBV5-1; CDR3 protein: CASSFGGGTNGYF; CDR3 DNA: .
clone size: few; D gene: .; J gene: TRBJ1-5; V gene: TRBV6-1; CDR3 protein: CASSENQEAPQHF; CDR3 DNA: TGTGCCAGCAGTGAAAACCAGGAGGCGCCCCAGCATTTT
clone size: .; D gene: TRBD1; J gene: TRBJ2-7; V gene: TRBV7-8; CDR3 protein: CASSSYSGTGGDEQYF; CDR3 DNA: TGTGCCAGCAGCTCGTATTCCGGGACAGGGGGCGACGAGCAGTACTTC
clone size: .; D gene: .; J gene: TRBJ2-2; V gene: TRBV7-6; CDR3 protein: CASSLGVGARAGELFF; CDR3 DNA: TGTGCCAGCAGCTTAGGTGTAGGGGCCCGAGCCGGGGAGCTGTTTTTT
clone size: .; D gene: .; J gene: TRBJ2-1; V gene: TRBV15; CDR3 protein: CATSRDYGWSYNEQFF; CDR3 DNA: TGTGCCACCAGCAGAGATTATGGCTGGTCCTACAATGAGCAGTTCTTC
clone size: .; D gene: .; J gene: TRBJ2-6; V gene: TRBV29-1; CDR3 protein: CSVGRAGSSGANVLTF; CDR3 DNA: TGCAGCGTTGGTCGAGCAGGCAGCTCTGGGGCCAACGTCCTGACTTTC
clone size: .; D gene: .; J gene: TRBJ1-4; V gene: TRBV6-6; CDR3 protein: CASQQGATNEKLFF; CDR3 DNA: TGTGCCAGTCAGCAGGGCGCAACTAATGAAAAACTGTTTTTT
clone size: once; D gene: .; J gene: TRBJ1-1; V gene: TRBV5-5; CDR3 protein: CASSLALRQVNTEAFF; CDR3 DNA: TGTGCCAGCAGCTTGGCCCTCCGACAGGTGAACACTGAAGCTTTCTTT
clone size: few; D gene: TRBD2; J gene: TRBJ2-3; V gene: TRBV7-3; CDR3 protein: CASSLSGGADTQYF; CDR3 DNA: TGTGCCAGCAGCCTTAGCGGGGGGGCAGATACGCAGTATTTT
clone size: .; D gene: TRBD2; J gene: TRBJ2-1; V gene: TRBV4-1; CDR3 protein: CASSQDTWTSFHNEQFF; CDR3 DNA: TGCGCCAGCAGCCAAGACACTTGGACTAGCTTCCACAATGAGCAGTTCTTC
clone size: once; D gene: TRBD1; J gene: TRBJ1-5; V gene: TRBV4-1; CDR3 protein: CASSRGQGVRNQPQHF; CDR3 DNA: TGCGCCAGCAGCCGCGGACAGGGGGTCCGCAATCAGCCCCAGCATTTT
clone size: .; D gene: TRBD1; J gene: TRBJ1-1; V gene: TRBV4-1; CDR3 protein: CASRTGAEAFF; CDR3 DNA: TGCGCCAGCAGGACAGGGGCTGAAGCTTTCTTT
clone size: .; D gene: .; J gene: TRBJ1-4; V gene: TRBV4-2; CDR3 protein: CASSQDRQGLDTLFF; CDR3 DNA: TGTGCCAGCAGCCAAGATCGGCAGGGGCTGGATACACTGTTTTTT
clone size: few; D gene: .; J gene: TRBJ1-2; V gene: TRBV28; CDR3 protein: CASSGAYGYTF; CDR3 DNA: TGTGCCAGCAGTGGTGCCTATGGCTACACCTTC
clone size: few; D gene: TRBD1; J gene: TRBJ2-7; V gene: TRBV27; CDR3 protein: CASRRGTGFGEQYF; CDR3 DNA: TGTGCCAGCAGGCGAGGGACAGGGTTCGGGGAGCAGTACTTC
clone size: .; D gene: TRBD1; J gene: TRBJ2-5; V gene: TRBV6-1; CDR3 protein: CASSLTTGGGETQYF; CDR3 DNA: TGTGCCAGCAGCCTTACAACAGGGGGCGGGGAGACCCAGTACTTC